This T cell receptor (beta chain) was recovered during a study of blood T cell repertoires in COVID-19. Study background: The study drew acute and convalescent COVID-19 samples from the United States, Italy and Spain. PBMCs, B-cell-depleted T cells, or T cells were the source of the cDNA or gDNA that made up the material.

The CDR3 is made up of 12 amino acids. V lost 4 bases to trimming and J lost 5 bases, with 6 bases between them. Germline CDR1 is WSHSY and CDR2 is SAAADI. Original processing notes: Scientists estimated how many nucleated cells there were by amplifying reference gene primers. This table comes from immunoSEQ multiplex PCR, and its TCRdb copy is limited to in-frame clones, with some not included. V, J and clone size derive from that table, while D and trimming were established from the DNA sequence. The sample contains 85,000 to 110,000 clones, roughly 90% of which appear only once. Sequences were obtained from peripheral blood. The chain employs TRBV10-2 and TRBJ2-1, with D uncertain. The clonotype was recovered from a woman aged 55-70 years with acute or convalescent COVID-19. The DNA of the CDR3 is TGCGCCAGCAGTGGTCCTAACAATGAGCAGTTCTTC. Protein: CASSGPNNEQFF.